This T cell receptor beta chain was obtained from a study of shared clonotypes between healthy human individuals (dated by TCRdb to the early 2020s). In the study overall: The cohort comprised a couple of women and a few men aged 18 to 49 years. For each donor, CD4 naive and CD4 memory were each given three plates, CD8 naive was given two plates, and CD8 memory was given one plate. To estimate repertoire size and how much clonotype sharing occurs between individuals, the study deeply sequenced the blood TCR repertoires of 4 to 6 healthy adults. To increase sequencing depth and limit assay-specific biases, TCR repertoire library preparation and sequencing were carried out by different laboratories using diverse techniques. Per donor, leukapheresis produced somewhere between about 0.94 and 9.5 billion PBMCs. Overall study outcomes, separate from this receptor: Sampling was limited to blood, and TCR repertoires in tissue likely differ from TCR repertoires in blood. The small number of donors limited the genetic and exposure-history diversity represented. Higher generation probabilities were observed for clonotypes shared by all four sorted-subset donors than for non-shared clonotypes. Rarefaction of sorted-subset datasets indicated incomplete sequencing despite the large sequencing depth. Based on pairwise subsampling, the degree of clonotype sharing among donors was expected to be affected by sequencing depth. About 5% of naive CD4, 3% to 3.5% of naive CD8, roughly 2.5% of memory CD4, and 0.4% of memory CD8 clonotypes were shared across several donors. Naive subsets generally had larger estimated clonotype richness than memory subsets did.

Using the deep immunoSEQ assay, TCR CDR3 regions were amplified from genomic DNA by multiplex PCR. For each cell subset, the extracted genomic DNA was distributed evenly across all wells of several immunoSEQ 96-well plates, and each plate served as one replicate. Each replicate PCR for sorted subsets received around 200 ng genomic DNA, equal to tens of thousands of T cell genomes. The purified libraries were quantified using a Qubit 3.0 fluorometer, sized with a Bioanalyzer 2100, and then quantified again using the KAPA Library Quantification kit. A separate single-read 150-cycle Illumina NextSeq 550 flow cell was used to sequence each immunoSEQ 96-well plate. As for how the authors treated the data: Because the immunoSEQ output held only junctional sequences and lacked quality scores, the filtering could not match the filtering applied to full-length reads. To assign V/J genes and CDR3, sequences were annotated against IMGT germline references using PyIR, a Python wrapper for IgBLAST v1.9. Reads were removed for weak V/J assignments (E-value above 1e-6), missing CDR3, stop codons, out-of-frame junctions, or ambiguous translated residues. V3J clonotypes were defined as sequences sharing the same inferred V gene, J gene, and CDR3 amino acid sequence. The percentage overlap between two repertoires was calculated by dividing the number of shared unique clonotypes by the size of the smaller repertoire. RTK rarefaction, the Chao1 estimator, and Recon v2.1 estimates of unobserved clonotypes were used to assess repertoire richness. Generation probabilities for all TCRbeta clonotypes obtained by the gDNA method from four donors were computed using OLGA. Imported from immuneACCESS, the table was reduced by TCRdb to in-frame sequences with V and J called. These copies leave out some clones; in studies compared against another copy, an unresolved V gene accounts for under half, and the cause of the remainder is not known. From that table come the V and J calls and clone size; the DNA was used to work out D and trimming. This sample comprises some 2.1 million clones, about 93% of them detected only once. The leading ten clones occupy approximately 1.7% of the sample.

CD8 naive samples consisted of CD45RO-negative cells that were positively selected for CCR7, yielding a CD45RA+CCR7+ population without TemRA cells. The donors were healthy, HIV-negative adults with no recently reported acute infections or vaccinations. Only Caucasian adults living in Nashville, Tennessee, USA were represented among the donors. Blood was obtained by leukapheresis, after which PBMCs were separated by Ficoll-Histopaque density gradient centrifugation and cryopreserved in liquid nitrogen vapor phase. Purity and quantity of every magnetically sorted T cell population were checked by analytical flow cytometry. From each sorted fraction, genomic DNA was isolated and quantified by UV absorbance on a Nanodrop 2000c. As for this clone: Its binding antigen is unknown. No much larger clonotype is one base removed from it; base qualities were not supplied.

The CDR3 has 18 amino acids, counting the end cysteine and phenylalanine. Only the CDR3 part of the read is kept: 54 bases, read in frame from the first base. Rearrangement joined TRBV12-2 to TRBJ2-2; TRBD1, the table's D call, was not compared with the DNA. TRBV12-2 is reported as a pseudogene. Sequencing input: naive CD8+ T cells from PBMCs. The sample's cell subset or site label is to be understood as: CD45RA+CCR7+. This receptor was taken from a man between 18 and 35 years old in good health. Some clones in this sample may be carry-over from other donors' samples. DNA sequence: TGTGCAAGTCGCTTAGTTCCCCTAGGACAGGGAAGCCCCGGGGAGCTGTTTTTT. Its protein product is CASRLVPLGQGSPGELFF.